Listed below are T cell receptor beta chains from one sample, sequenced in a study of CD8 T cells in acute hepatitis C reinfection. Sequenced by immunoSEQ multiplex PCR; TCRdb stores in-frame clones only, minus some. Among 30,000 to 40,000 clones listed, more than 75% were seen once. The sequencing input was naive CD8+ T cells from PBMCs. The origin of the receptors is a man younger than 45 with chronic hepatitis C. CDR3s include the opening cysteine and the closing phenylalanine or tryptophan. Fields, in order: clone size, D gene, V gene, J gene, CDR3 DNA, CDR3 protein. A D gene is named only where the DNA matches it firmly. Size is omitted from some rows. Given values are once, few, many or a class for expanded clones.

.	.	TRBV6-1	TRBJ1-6	TGTGCCAGCAGTGATGGTAGAGGGGCACCCCTCCACTTT	CASSDGRGAPLHF
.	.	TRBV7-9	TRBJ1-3	TGTGCCAGCAGCTTAACGCCCTCTGGAAACACCATATATTTT	CASSLTPSGNTIYF
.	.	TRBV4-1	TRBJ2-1	TGCGCCAGCAGCCGGGGCGGAAGCTCCTACAATGAGCAGTTCTTC	CASSRGGSSYNEQFF
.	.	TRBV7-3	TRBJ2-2	TGTGCCAGCAGCTTCCAGGGGATGGGCGGGGAGCTGTTTTTT	CASSFQGMGGELFF
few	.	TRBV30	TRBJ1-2	TGTGCCTGGAGTGTGGGGGCAGGCTATGGCTACACCTTC	CAWSVGAGYGYTF
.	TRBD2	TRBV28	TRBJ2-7	TGTGCCAGCAGTTTTGGGAACAGCGGGAGCTCCTACGAGCAGTACTTC	CASSFGNSGSSYEQYF
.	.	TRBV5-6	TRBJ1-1	TGTGCCAGCAGCTTGACTGGAAAAGCTTTCTTT	CASSLTGKAFF
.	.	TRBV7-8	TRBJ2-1	TGTGCCAGCAGCCTAAGAACAGCCGGGACTCCAAATGAGCAGTTCTTC	CASSLRTAGTPNEQFF
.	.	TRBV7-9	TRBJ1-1	TGTGCCAGCAGCTTTGGTTCCAGGGGAACGCGGAACACTGAAGCTTTCTTT	CASSFGSRGTRNTEAFF
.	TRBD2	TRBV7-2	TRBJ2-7	TGTGCCAGCAGTCCGGGTTCGGGAGGGTTCCACGAGCAGTACTTC	CASSPGSGGFHEQYF
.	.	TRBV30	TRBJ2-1	TGTGCCTGGAGTACTCGCGGCTATAAGAGCTACAATGAGCAGTTCTTC	CAWSTRGYKSYNEQFF
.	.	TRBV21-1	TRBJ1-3	TGTGCCAGCAGCAAAGGGCAAGGGACAGGGTTGGGAAACACCATATATTTT	CASSKGQGTGLGNTIYF
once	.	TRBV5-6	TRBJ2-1	TGTGCCAGCAGTTCGGACGTGGGGGATGAGCAGTTCTTC	CASSSDVGDEQFF
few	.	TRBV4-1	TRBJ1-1	TGCGCCAGCAGCCATGGGAACACTGAAGCTTTCTTT	CASSHGNTEAFF
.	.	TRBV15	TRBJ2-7	TGTGCCACCAGCAGAGCTCCGACAGGGGAGGGTTACGAGCAGTACTTC	CATSRAPTGEGYEQYF
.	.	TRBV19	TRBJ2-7	TGTGCCAGTAGTGACATTAGCTACGAGCAGTACTTC	CASSDISYEQYF
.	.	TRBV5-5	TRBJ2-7	TGTGCCAGCAGCTTGGTTGCTTACGAGCAGTACTTC	CASSLVAYEQYF
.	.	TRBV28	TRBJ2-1	TGTGCCAGCAGTTTATACAGGAAAGAGCTGAGCTCCTACAATGAGCAGTTCTTC	CASSLYRKELSSYNEQFF
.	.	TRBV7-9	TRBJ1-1	TGTGCCAGCAGCTTCCCGTCCAGTTGGGGAAGCGGCACTGAAGCTTTCTTT	CASSFPSSWGSGTEAFF
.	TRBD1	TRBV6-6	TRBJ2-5	TGTGCCAGCAGTTTAACAGGGGGCGCCCGGGAGACCCAGTACTTC	CASSLTGGARETQYF
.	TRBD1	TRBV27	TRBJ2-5	TGTGCCAGCAGGCATCGGACAGGGACCACGGAAGAGACCCAGTACTTC	CASRHRTGTTEETQYF
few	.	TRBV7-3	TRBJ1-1	TGTGCCAGCAGCCTCACGGGAGGGAATTTTGAAGCTTTCTTT	CASSLTGGNFEAFF
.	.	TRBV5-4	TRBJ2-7	TGTGCCAGCAGCTCCCTTACCGGAGAAACTTACGAGCAGTACTTC	CASSSLTGETYEQYF